The 23 T cell receptor beta chains listed next were all sequenced from one sample in a study of response to subunit inactivated influenza vaccine. A single record per CDR3 protein comes from TCRdb applying MiXCR to the RT-PCR reads. The repertoire holds 500,000 to 600,000 distinct CDR3 sequences, with about 7.6% as singletons. The sample consisted of PBMCs from blood, taken less than 25 months after vaccination. The receptors come from a man between 50 and 69 years old who received an inactivated influenza vaccine.

The chain joins TRBV12-3 or TRBV12-4 to TRBJ2-4, with 11 bases matching TRBD2. Trimming cost V 3 bases and J 3 bases; bases outside gene matches: 7. CDR3 length: 17 amino acids. The CDR3 is CASSLVAGGLGKNIQYF. Written as DNA, the CDR3 is TGTGCCAGCAGTTTGGTAGCGGGAGGGCTGGGCAAAAACATTCAGTACTTC.

The gene calls are TRBV5-4 and TRBJ2-4; 10 bases map to TRBD2. V dropped 0 bases and J dropped 2; count of bases not matched to a gene: 8. Germline V gene data show CDR1 as SGHNT and CDR2 as YYREEE (reference sequence). The CDR3 sequence is 18 residues long. As DNA, the CDR3 is TGTGCCAGCAGCTTGGTGGGTAGCGGGGGGCCATCCAAAAACATTCAGTACTTC. Translated: CASSLVGSGGPSKNIQYF.

This clonotype was counted at least ten times. The chain recombines TRBV24-1 with TRBJ2-2; tentatively, D is TRBD2 (5 bases). The CDR3 runs to 16 residues. Trimming left V 3 bases short and J 6 bases short, with 16 bases between. CDR1 and CDR2 from the germline V gene are KGHDR and SFDVKD. CDR3 region: CATSDISSSVAGELFF. The CDR3 nucleotides read TGTGCCACCAGTGATATTTCTAGCAGCGTGGCCGGGGAGCTGTTTTTT.

There are many counts of this clonotype. This sequence joins TRBV30 and TRBJ2-1; no definite D call. Per the germline V gene, CDR1 is GTSNPN and CDR2 is SVGIG (reference sequence). The CDR3 has 11 amino acids. V was trimmed by 4 bases and J by 6 bases, leaving 7 bases between them. CDR3 DNA: TGTGCCTGGACTTCTTCCAATGAGCAGTTCTTC. Its translation is CAWTSSNEQFF.

This rearrangement joins TRBV6-1 to TRBJ2-3, with a tentative D call TRBD1 (6 bases). With 6 bases removed from V and 3 bases from J, the gap between germline ends came to 19 bases. The CDR3 runs 16 residues. The germline CDR1 and CDR2 sequences are MNHNS and SASEGT. The CDR3 DNA is TGTGCCAGCAGGGGAACAGGGTTTCGGATGACAGATACGCAGTATTTT. It encodes CASRGTGFRMTDTQYF.

This clonotype turned up a few times. The chain has TRBV7-9 and TRBJ1-3; D gene uncertain. Germline assignment: CDR1 SEHNR and CDR2 FQNEAQ (reference sequence). Trimming removed 2 bases at V and 0 bases at J, with 8 bases between. CDR3 size: 15 residues. The CDR3 region is CASSLNSFSGNTIYF. The CDR3 bases are TGTGCCAGCAGCTTAAACAGTTTCTCTGGAAACACCATATATTTT.

This clonotype was counted a few times. The chain combines TRBV28 with TRBJ2-3; D gene ambiguous. This CDR3 has 15 amino acids. The V end was cut by 6 bases, the J end by 0 bases, with 13 bases between. CDR1 MDHEN and CDR2 SYDVKM come from the germline V gene. CDR3 DNA: TGTGCCAGCAGCGACGCTAGGGCTAGCACAGATACGCAGTATTTT. This translates into CASSDARASTDTQYF. The whole variable domain, filled in from reference TRBV28 and TRBJ2-3, reads DVKVTQSSRYLVKRTGEKVFLECVQDMDHENMFWYRQDPGLGLRLIYFSYDVKMKEKGDIPEGYSVSREKKERFSLILESASTNQTSMYLCASSDARASTDTQYFGPGTRLTVL.

The chain recombines TRBV28 with TRBJ2-7; TRBD1 matches at 7 bases. V shed 2 bases and J 3 bases; nucleotides not matched to a gene: 7. Germline values: CDR1 MDHEN, CDR2 SYDVKM. This CDR3 contains 15 residues. In DNA, the CDR3 is TGTGCCAGCAGTTTAGGCCAGGGGGATATCTACGAGCAGTACTTC. Its translation is CASSLGQGDIYEQYF.

The table lists this clonotype with many counts. The genes are TRBV5-1 and TRBJ2-3; D might be TRBD2 (5 bases). The germline gives CDR1 SGHRS, CDR2 YFSETQ. The CDR3 sequence is 15 residues long. The V end was cut by 0 bases, the J end by 0 bases, with 8 bases between. The CDR3 spells CASSLEGASTDTQYF. The CDR3 bases are TGCGCCAGCAGCTTGGAGGGAGCTAGCACAGATACGCAGTATTTT.

This clonotype has at least ten counts. The genes are TRBV4-3 and TRBJ2-5; unclear D gene. The CDR3 runs 14 residues. Germline assignment: CDR1 LGHNA and CDR2 YSLEER. The V end lost 6 bases, the J end lost 5 bases, and 16 bases lay between the germline ends. The CDR3 coding sequence is TGCGCCAGCAGGAGCTCCCTGGGTATGGAGACCCAGTACTTC. As protein: CASRSSLGMETQYF.

The table lists this clonotype with many counts. The chain is built from TRBV24-1 and TRBJ1-1, with a weak D call TRBD1 (6 bases). The CDR3 covers 15 residues. Trimming took off 6 bases at V and 4 bases at J, with 17 bases between the two ends. Germline loops: CDR1 KGHDR, CDR2 SFDVKD. The CDR3 loop is CATSSTRTGSTEAFF. The CDR3 DNA reads TGTGCCACCAGTTCAACACGAACAGGGTCCACTGAAGCTTTCTTT.

This clonotype was counted a few times. The V gene is TRBV27, the J gene TRBJ1-5; D ambiguous. The V and J ends lost 7 bases and 0 bases respectively, with 10 bases between them. The CDR3 spans 14 residues. CDR1 and CDR2 from the germline V gene are MNHEY and SMNVEV (reference sequence). The CDR3: CASKDGDSNQPQHF. For the CDR3, the DNA is TGTGCCAGCAAGGACGGGGATAGCAATCAGCCCCAGCATTTT.

The table lists this clonotype with many counts. The V call is TRBV20-1, the J call TRBJ2-7, with D possibly being TRBD2 (6 bases). V dropped 5 bases and J dropped 5 bases, with 16 bases sitting between them. Germline V gives CDR1 DFQATT, CDR2 SNEGSKA (reference sequence). CDR3 length equals 13 residues. As DNA, the CDR3 is TGCAGTGCTGGGGGTTGGGGGGTGAACGAGCAGTACTTC. This sequence encodes CSAGGWGVNEQYF.

This clonotype has ten or more counts. V gene TRBV5-1 combines with J gene TRBJ1-3, with 7 bases matching TRBD1. There are 16 residues in the CDR3. In germline, CDR1 is SGHRS, CDR2 YFSETQ. The V and J ends lost 3 bases and 0 bases, in that order; junction bases with no gene match: 6. The CDR3 DNA reads as TGCGCCAGCAGCTCAACAGGGGCCAGCTCTGGAAACACCATATATTTT. Translated: CASSSTGASSGNTIYF.

V gene TRBV20-1 combines with J gene TRBJ2-3, with D possibly TRBD1 on 5 matching bases. V lost 1 base, J lost 2 bases, and 13 bases lay in between. Germline CDR1 reads DFQATT; CDR2 reads SNEGSKA (reference sequence). CDR3 length: 15 residues. The CDR3 nucleotides read TGCAGTGCTAGAGGGCAGGGCGAGATCACAGATACGCAGTATTTT. Protein sequence: CSARGQGEITDTQYF.

This clonotype was observed many times. This rearrangement joins TRBV5-1 to TRBJ2-1; 8 bases map to TRBD2. The CDR3 covers 15 residues. CDR1 is SGHRS and CDR2 is YFSETQ in the germline V gene. Losses at the gene ends were 4 bases for V and 4 bases for J; bases not matched to a gene: 7. The CDR3 loop is CASSLLAEKYNEQFF. CDR3 coding DNA: TGCGCCAGCAGCCTACTAGCGGAAAAATACAATGAGCAGTTCTTC. The whole variable domain, filled in from reference TRBV5-1 and TRBJ2-1, reads KAGVTQTPRYLIKTRGQQVTLSCSPISGHRSVSWYQQTPGQGLQFLFEYFSETQRNKGNFPGRFSGRQFSNSRSEMNVSTLELGDSALYLCASSLLAEKYNEQFFGPGTRLTVL.

This clonotype was seen only a few times. The gene calls are TRBV2 and TRBJ2-3; no firm D call. The V gene's germline CDR1 is SNHLY and CDR2 FYNNEI. There are 15 residues in the CDR3. With 0 bases removed from V and 2 bases from J, the gap between germline ends came to 9 bases. CDR3 amino acids: CASSEAEPITDTQYF. CDR3 nucleotide sequence: TGTGCCAGCAGTGAAGCGGAACCGATCACAGATACGCAGTATTTT.

The CDR3 nucleotides read TGTGCCAGCACCCCTCACCGGGGCACAGATACGCAGTATTTT. Translating gives CASTPHRGTDTQYF. The J gene is TRBJ2-3, the V gene TRBV12-3 or TRBV12-4; no clear D. V was trimmed by 7 bases and J by 1 base, leaving 12 bases between them. The CDR3 length is 14 residues.

In its sample, this clonotype was seen a few times. The chain has TRBV12-3 or TRBV12-4 and TRBJ1-2, with D possibly being TRBD1 (5 bases). Trimming removed 1 base at V and 5 bases at J, with 14 bases between. CDR3 length: 15 amino acids. CDR3: CASSLVGRAGYGYTF. In nucleotides, the CDR3 is TGTGCCAGCAGTTTAGTCGGCAGGGCTGGGTATGGCTACACCTTC.

This chain uses TRBV2 with TRBJ2-6; 8 bases are shared with TRBD1. V gave up 1 base and J gave up 8 bases; unmatched junction bases: 4. Germline CDR1 is SNHLY and CDR2 is FYNNEI. The CDR3 spans 15 residues. CDR3: CASSEGPGGTNVLTF. The CDR3 nucleotides read TGTGCCAGCAGTGAAGGGCCAGGGGGCACCAACGTCCTGACTTTC.

This clonotype has just a few counts. This sequence joins TRBV5-1 and TRBJ2-1; 7 bases agree with TRBD2. The CDR3 is made up of 15 amino acids. Germline V CDR1 and CDR2: SGHRS, YFSETQ. J gave up 3 bases and V 7 bases, and 10 bases lay outside the gene matches. CDR3 nucleotides: TGCGCCAGCTGTCCCGACCCGGGGGGCTACAATGAGCAGTTCTTC. Residues: CASCPDPGGYNEQFF.

The chain recombines TRBV20-1 with TRBJ1-4; no clear D. The V gene's germline CDR1 is DFQATT and CDR2 SNEGSKA (reference sequence). The V end lost 1 base, the J end lost 6 bases, and 6 bases lay between the germline ends. The CDR3 totals 12 residues. CDR3: CSARGADEKLFF. CDR3 nucleotide sequence: TGCAGTGCTAGAGGGGCAGATGAAAAACTGTTTTTT.

This clonotype was detected a few times. The genes are TRBV4-3 and TRBJ1-3; D is unclear. There are 15 residues in the CDR3. Between the trimmed V and J ends, which lost 0 bases and 4 bases, there was a span of 10 bases. Germline CDR1 and CDR2: LGHNA and YSLEER. The CDR3 region is CASSQDMGVGNTIYF. CDR3 sequence (DNA): TGCGCCAGCAGCCAAGATATGGGTGTAGGAAACACCATATATTTT.